The 8 T cell receptor beta chains below were found in one sample sequenced in a study of graft-versus-host responses after intestinal transplantation. TCRdb's copy holds only in-frame clones and misses some; the assay was immunoSEQ multiplex PCR. The data contain 65,000 to 90,000 clones, less than 95% of them singletons. Which antigens these TCRs recognize remains unknown. The sequencing here drew on unstimulated CD8+ T cells sorted from spleen or lymph node cells, taken before transplant. Every receptor here comes from a human donor who was the organ donor for an intestinal transplant.

The rearrangement joins TRBV9 to TRBJ2-7; 11 nucleotides agree with TRBD2. The germline V gene has CDR1 SGDLS and CDR2 YYNGEE. Trimming cost V 3 bases and J 2 bases; bases outside gene matches: 4. This CDR3 contains 15 residues. The CDR3 protein is CASSEGTSGAYEQYF. The CDR3 DNA sequence: TGTGCCAGCAGCGAGGGGACTAGCGGTGCCTACGAGCAGTACTTC.

The J gene is TRBJ2-1, the V gene TRBV19; no reliable D call. The V gene lost 5 bases and the J gene lost 6 bases, with 8 bases spanning the gap. This CDR3 region has 12 residues. Germline V gene lookup returns CDR1 LNHDA and CDR2 SQIVND (reference sequence). The DNA for the CDR3 is TGTGCCAGTAGTTACGTGGCCAATGAGCAGTTCTTC. As protein: CASSYVANEQFF.

This chain links TRBV7-6 with TRBJ1-4, with TRBD1 matching 8 bases. This CDR3 is 18 amino acids long. The J segment lost 2 bases and the V segment lost 2 bases, leaving 10 bases of the junction unmatched. The germline CDR1 and CDR2 sequences are SGHVS and FNYEAQ. The CDR3 DNA reads as TGTGCCAGCAGCTTAACCGGGACAGGTGGATCTACTAATGAAAAACTGTTTTTT. Translation gives CASSLTGTGGSTNEKLFF.

This clone was counted a few times. The CDR3, as DNA: TGTGCCAGTAGTATAGGTTGGGCGAACACTGAAGCTTTCTTT. As protein: CASSIGWANTEAFF. The chain joins TRBV19 to TRBJ1-1, with D hard to call. CDR3 length: 14 amino acids. The germline gives CDR1 LNHDA, CDR2 SQIVND (reference sequence). V was clipped by 1 base and J by 1 base, with 7 bases between them.

The V call is TRBV4-2, the J call TRBJ2-7; 11 bases match TRBD2. The J segment lost 3 bases and the V segment lost 3 bases, leaving 10 bases of the junction unmatched. Per the germline V gene, CDR1 is LGHNA and CDR2 is YNFKEQ. The CDR3 extends over 17 amino acids. The CDR3 region is CASSHVGGSGGGYEQYF. In nucleotides, the CDR3 is TGTGCCAGCAGCCACGTCGGGGGTAGCGGGGGGGGCTACGAGCAGTACTTC.

The CDR3 DNA sequence: TGTGCCAGCAGTTACTCTCAGACAGCCTCCTACGAGCAGTACTTC. Encoded protein: CASSYSQTASYEQYF. J is TRBJ2-7 and V is TRBV6-5, with D possibly matching TRBD1 (5 bases). CDR3 length equals 15 residues. In germline, CDR1 is MNHEY, CDR2 SVGAGI. Trimming removed 0 bases at V and 0 bases at J, with 9 bases between.

The V and J genes are TRBV7-9 and TRBJ2-1; D remains ambiguous. V was clipped by 6 bases and J by 0 bases, with 12 bases between them. The CDR3 covers 15 residues. The germline CDR1 and CDR2 sequences are SEHNR and FQNEAQ (reference sequence). The CDR3, as DNA: TGTGCCAGCAGAGCGACGGTCAGCTCCTACAATGAGCAGTTCTTC. It is translated as CASRATVSSYNEQFF.

The chain joins TRBV4-3 to TRBJ1-2; D may be TRBD1 (6 bases). Germline CDR1 is LGHNA and CDR2 is YSLEER. Deletions cut 0 bases from V and 7 bases from J, with 18 bases between. CDR3 length equals 16 residues. This CDR3 is CASSQDQIQGSIGYTF. CDR3 nucleotides: TGCGCCAGCAGCCAAGACCAGATACAGGGTAGTATTGGCTACACCTTC.